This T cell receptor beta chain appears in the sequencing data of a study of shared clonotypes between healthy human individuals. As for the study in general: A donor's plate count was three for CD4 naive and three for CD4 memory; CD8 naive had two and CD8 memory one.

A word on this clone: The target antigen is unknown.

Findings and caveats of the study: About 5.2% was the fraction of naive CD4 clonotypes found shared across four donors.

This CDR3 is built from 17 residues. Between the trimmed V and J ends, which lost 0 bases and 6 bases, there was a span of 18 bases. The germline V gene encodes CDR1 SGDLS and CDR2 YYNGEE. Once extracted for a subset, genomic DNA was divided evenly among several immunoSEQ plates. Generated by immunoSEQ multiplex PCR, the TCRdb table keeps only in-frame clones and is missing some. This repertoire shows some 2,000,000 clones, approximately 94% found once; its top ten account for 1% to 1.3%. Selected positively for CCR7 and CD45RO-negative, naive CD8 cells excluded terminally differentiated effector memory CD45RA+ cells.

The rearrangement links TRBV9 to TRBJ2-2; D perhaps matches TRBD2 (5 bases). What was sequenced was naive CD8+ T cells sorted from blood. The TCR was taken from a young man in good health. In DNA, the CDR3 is TGTGCCAGCAGCGTAGGCGGGTTAGCGAGAGGGTCCGGGGAGCTGTTTTTT. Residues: CASSVGGLARGSGELFF.